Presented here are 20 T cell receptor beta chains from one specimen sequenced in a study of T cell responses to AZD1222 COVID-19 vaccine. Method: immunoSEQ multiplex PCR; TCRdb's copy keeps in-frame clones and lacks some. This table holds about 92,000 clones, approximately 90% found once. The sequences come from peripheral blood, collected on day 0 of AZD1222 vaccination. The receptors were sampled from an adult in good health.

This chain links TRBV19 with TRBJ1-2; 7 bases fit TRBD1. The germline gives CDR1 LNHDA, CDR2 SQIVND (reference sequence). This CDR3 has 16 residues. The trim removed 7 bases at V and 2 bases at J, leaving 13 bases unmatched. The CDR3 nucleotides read TGTGCCAGTATTCCGTCCCGGGACAGAGGAAACTATGGCTACACCTTC. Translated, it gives CASIPSRDRGNYGYTF.

The CDR3 here is CASSSRQGSGYTF. Here the CDR3 DNA reads TGTGCCAGCAGCTCCCGACAGGGTAGTGGTTACACCTTC. J is TRBJ1-2 and V is TRBV7-3; the match to TRBD1 covers 7 bases. CDR3 size: 13 residues. Germline assignment: CDR1 SGHTA and CDR2 FQGTGA. V was clipped by 4 bases and J by 11 bases; unmatched bases: 10. The full variable domain, completed using reference TRBV7-3 and TRBJ1-2, is GAGVSQTPSNKVTEKGKYVELRCDPISGHTALYWYRQSLGQGPEFLIYFQGTGAADDSGLPNDRFFAVRPEGSVSTLKIQRTERGDSAVYLCASSSRQGSGYTFGSGTRLTVV.

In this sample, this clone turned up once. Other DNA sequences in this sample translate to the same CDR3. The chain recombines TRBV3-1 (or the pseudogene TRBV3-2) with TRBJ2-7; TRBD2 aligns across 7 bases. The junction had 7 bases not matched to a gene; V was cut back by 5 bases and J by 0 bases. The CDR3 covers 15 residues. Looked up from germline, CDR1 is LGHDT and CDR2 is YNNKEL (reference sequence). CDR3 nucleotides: TGTGCCAGCAGCGTAGGGACTACATCCTCCTACGAGCAGTACTTC. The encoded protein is CASSVGTTSSYEQYF.

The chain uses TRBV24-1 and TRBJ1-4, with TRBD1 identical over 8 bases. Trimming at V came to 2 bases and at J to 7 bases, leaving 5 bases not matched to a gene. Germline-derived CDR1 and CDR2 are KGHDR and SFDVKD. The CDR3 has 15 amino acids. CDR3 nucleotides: TGTGCCACCAGTGATTCGCAGGGGGCAGCTGAAAAACTGTTTTTT. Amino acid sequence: CATSDSQGAAEKLFF.

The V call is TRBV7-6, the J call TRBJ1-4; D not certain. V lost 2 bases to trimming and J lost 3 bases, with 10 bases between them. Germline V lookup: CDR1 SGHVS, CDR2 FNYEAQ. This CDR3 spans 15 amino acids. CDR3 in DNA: TGTGCCAGCAGCTTATTCGGCGCACCTAATGAAAAACTGTTTTTT. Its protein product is CASSLFGAPNEKLFF.

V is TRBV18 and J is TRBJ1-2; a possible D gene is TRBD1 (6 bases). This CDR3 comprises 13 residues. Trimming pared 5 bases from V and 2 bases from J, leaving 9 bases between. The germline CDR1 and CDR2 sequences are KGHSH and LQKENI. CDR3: CASSTGQNYGYTF. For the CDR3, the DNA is TGTGCCAGCTCAACAGGACAGAACTATGGCTACACCTTC.

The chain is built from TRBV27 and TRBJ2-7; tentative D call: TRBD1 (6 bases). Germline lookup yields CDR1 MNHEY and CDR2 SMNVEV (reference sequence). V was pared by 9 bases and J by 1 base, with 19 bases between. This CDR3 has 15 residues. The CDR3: CASSRETTGSYEQYF. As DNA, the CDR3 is TGTGCCAGTTCAAGGGAAACGACAGGATCCTACGAGCAGTACTTC.

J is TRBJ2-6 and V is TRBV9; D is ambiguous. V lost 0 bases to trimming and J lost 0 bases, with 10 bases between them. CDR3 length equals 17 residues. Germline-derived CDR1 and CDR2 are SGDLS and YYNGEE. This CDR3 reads CASSVDGLGSGANVLTF. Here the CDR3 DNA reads TGTGCCAGCAGCGTAGATGGGCTGGGCTCTGGGGCCAACGTCCTGACTTTC.

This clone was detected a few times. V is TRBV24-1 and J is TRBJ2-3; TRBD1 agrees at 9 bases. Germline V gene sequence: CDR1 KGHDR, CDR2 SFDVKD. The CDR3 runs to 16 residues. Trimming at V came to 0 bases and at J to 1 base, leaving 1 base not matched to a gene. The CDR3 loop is CATSDLRDRGTDTQYF. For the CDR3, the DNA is TGTGCCACCAGTGATTTGCGGGACAGGGGCACAGATACGCAGTATTTT.

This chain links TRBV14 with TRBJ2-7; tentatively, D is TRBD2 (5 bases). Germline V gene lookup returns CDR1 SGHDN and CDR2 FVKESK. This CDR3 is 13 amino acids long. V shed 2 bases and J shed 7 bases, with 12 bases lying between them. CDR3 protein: CASSQNGGGEQYF. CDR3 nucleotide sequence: TGTGCCAGCAGCCAAAATGGTGGCGGGGAGCAGTACTTC.

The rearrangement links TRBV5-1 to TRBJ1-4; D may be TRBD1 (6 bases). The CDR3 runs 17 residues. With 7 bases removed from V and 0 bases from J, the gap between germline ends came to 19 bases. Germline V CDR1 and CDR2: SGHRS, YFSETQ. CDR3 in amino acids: CASAVGGGYATNEKLFF. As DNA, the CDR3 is TGCGCCAGCGCCGTGGGGGGCGGATATGCAACTAATGAAAAACTGTTTTTT. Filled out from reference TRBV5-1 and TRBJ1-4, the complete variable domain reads KAGVTQTPRYLIKTRGQQVTLSCSPISGHRSVSWYQQTPGQGLQFLFEYFSETQRNKGNFPGRFSGRQFSNSRSEMNVSTLELGDSALYLCASAVGGGYATNEKLFFGSGTQLSVL.

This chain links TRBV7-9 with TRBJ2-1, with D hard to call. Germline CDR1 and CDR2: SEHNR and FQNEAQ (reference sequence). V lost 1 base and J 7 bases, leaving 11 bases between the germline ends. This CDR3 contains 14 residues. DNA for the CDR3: TGTGCCAGCAGCTTAGTTGGTCAGAATAATGAGCAGTTCTTC. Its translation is CASSLVGQNNEQFF.

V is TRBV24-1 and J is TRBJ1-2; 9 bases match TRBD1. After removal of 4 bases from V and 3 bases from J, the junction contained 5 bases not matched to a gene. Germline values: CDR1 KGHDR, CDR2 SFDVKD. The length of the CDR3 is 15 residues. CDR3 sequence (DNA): TGTGCCACCAGTGACCCCGGGACAGGGTACTATGGCTACACCTTC. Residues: CATSDPGTGYYGYTF.

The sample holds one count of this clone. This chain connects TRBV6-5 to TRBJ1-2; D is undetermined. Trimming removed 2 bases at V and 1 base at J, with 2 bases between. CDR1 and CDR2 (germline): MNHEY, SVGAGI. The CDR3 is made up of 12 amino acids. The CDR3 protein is CASSYVNYGYTF. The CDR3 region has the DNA TGTGCCAGCAGTTACGTTAACTATGGCTACACCTTC.

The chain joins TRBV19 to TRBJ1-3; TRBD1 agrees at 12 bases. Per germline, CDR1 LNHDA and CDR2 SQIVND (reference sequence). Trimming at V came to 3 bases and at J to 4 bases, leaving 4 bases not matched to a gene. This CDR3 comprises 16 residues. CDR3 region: CASSMGQGAPGNTIYF. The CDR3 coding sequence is TGTGCCAGTAGTATGGGACAGGGGGCGCCCGGAAACACCATATATTTT.

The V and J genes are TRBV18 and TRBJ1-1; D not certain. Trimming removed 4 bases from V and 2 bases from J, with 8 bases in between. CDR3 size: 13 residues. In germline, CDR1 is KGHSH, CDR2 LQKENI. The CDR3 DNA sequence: TGTGCCAGCTCACTTCAGGTTAACACTGAAGCTTTCTTT. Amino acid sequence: CASSLQVNTEAFF.

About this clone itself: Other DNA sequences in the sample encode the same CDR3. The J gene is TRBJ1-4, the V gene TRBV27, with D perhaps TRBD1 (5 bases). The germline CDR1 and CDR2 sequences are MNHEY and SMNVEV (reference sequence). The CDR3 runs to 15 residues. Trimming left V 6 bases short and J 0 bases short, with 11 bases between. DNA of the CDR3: TGTGCCAGCAGCCCGCAAGGGGCAACTAATGAAAAACTGTTTTTT. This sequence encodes CASSPQGATNEKLFF.

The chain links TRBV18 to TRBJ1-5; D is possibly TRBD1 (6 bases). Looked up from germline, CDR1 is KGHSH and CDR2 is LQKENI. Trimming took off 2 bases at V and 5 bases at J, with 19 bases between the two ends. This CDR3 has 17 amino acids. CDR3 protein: CASSPTSGVRGDQPQHF. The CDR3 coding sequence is TGTGCCAGCTCACCAACGAGCGGGGTAAGGGGGGATCAGCCCCAGCATTTT.

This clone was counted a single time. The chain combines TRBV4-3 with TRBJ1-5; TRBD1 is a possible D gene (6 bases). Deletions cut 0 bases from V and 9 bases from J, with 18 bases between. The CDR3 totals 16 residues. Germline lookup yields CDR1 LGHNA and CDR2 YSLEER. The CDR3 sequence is CASSQDHGQPPGPQHF. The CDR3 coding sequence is TGCGCCAGCAGCCAAGATCACGGACAGCCCCCGGGGCCCCAGCATTTT.

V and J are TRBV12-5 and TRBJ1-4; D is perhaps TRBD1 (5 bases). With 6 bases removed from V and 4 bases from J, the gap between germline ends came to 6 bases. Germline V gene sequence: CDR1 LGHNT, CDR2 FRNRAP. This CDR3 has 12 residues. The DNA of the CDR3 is TGTGCTAGTGGCAGGGTTAATGAAAAACTGTTTTTT. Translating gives CASGRVNEKLFF. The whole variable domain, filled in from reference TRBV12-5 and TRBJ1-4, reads DARVTQTPRHKVTEMGQEVTMRCQPILGHNTVFWYRQTMMQGLELLAYFRNRAPLDDSGMPKDRFSAEMPDATLATLKIQPSEPRDSAVYFCASGRVNEKLFFGSGTQLSVL.